These T cell receptor beta chains were read from a single sample in a study of T cell responses to AZD1222 COVID-19 vaccine. The repertoire was sequenced with immunoSEQ multiplex PCR; TCRdb's copy has only in-frame clones and lacks some. This table has about 78,000 clones, roughly 82% appearing once. The sequences come from peripheral blood, collected on day 0 of AZD1222 vaccination. Receptor source: an adult in good health. The CDR3 runs from the conserved cysteine through the conserved F or W. The D gene is left open where the match is weak. The listing skips clone size in some rows; elsewhere it reads once, few, many or a size class.

D gene | clone size | J gene | V gene | CDR3 length | CDR3 protein | CDR3 DNA
. | . | TRBJ2-3 | TRBV5-5 | 14 | CASRTAGGADTQYF | TGTGCCAGCAGAACCGCAGGGGGGGCAGATACGCAGTATTTT
. | . | TRBJ1-6 | TRBV5-1 | 15 | CASSLSEQYNSPLHF | TGCGCCAGCAGCTTATCCGAACAGTATAATTCACCCCTCCACTTT
. | . | TRBJ2-7 | TRBV7-6 | 12 | CASSSGLLEQYF | TGTGCCAGCAGCTCGGGACTTCTCGAGCAGTACTTC
. | few | TRBJ2-1 | TRBV29-1 | 16 | CSVEDDAGPPYNEQFF | TGCAGCGTTGAAGATGACGCAGGCCCACCCTACAATGAGCAGTTCTTC
. | once | TRBJ1-5 | TRBV7-9 | 12 | CASSLFGQPQHF | TGTGCCAGCAGCTTATTTGGACAGCCCCAGCATTTT
TRBD1 | . | TRBJ2-1 | TRBV6-5 | 15 | CASSSGQGGYNEQFF | TGTGCCAGCAGTTCGGGACAGGGCGGCTACAATGAGCAGTTCTTC
. | . | TRBJ1-2 | TRBV18 | 14 | CASSPSGLDHGYTF | TGTGCCAGCTCACCGTCAGGACTGGACCATGGCTACACCTTC
TRBD2 | . | TRBJ2-1 | TRBV29-1 | 15 | CSVVPGAGADNEQFF | TGCAGCGTTGTTCCGGGAGCGGGGGCTGACAATGAGCAGTTCTTC
TRBD2 | . | TRBJ2-6 | TRBV27 | 18 | CASSHGLAGTSGANVLTF | TGTGCCAGCAGTCACGGCTTAGCGGGAACCTCTGGGGCCAACGTCCTGACTTTC
. | . | TRBJ1-1 | TRBV3-1/TRBV3-2 | 14 | CASSYGGATTEAFF | TGTGCCAGCAGCTATGGCGGCGCGACCACTGAAGCTTTCTTT
TRBD1 | . | TRBJ1-2 | TRBV4-3 | 15 | CASSPSGTGNYGYTF | TGCGCCAGCAGCCCGTCCGGGACAGGGAACTATGGCTACACCTTC
TRBD1 | . | TRBJ1-2 | TRBV27 | 15 | CASSHMTGMDYGYTF | TGTGCCAGCAGTCATATGACAGGGATGGACTATGGCTACACCTTC
TRBD2 | . | TRBJ2-2 | TRBV30 | 16 | CAWSVLLAGNTGELFF | TGTGCCTGGAGTGTACTGCTAGCGGGGAACACCGGGGAGCTGTTTTTT
. | . | TRBJ1-2 | TRBV9 | 14 | CASSVVAEDYGYTF | TGTGCCAGCAGCGTAGTTGCGGAGGACTATGGCTACACCTTC
. | . | TRBJ1-6 | TRBV4-1 | 17 | CASSQDGNTMKGEPLHF | TGCGCCAGCAGCCAAGATGGAAACACCATGAAGGGTGAGCCCCTCCACTTT
TRBD2 | . | TRBJ2-7 | TRBV6-5 | 15 | CASSYSGSGRNEQYF | TGTGCCAGCAGTTATAGCGGGAGCGGGCGTAACGAGCAGTACTTC
. | . | TRBJ2-3 | TRBV7-3 | 15 | CASSLTGLSTDTQYF | TGTGCCAGCAGCCTAACGGGCCTCAGCACAGATACGCAGTATTTT
. | . | TRBJ2-1 | TRBV7-9 | 11 | CASSFGNEQFF | TGTGCCAGCAGCTTTGGGAATGAGCAGTTCTTC
. | . | TRBJ1-6 | TRBV18 | 16 | CASSPTSGGQNSPLHF | TGTGCCAGCTCACCAACGAGCGGGGGGCAAAATTCACCCCTCCACTTT
TRBD2 | few | TRBJ2-1 | TRBV7-2 | 17 | CASNDIAGGQPYNEQFF | TGTGCCAGCAATGACATAGCGGGGGGCCAGCCCTACAATGAGCAGTTCTTC